The rows below give T cell receptor beta chains drawn from one sample of a study of tumor-infiltrating lymphocytes in oesophageal squamous cell carcinoma. TCRdb itself ran the PCR reads through MiXCR, one entry per CDR3 protein. This table holds just under 20,000 distinct CDR3 sequences, 40% to 45% found once. The sample taken for sequencing was normal esophageal tissue next to the tumor. The receptors stem from a male donor with esophageal squamous cell carcinoma. Each CDR3 is given with its conserved first and last residue. Each record gives: clone size, J gene, V gene, D gene, CDR3 DNA, CDR3 protein. A D gene is named only where the DNA matches it firmly. Not all rows give a size; the values are once, few, many and, for expanded clones, a class.

size: NA
J: TRBJ2-4
V: TRBV10-3
D: NA
DNA: TGTGCCATCAGTGCGGCAGGGGAGCAGTACTTC
CDR3: CAISAAGEQYF

size: NA
J: TRBJ2-1
V: TRBV11-2
D: NA
DNA: TGTGCCAGCAGCTTAGAGGGGGGTCTAGCGACCTACAATGAGCAGTTCTTC
CDR3: CASSLEGGLATYNEQFF

size: few
J: TRBJ2-1
V: TRBV12-3/TRBV12-4
D: NA
DNA: TGTGCCAGCAGTTTCCTCACAGGGAGCTCCTACAATGAGCAGTTCTTC
CDR3: CASSFLTGSSYNEQFF

size: few
J: TRBJ1-1
V: TRBV18
D: NA
DNA: TGTGCCAGCTCACCACCGTCTATGTTCCAATCGGGTGAAGCTTTCTTT
CDR3: CASSPPSMFQSGEAFF

size: NA
J: TRBJ2-7
V: TRBV28
D: NA
DNA: TGTGCCAGCAGTTTAGATAGGCAGTACTTC
CDR3: CASSLDRQYF

size: NA
J: TRBJ2-7
V: TRBV7-4
D: NA
DNA: TGTGCCAGCAGCTTAGGAGGTGTCCCCTACAATGAGCAGTACTTC
CDR3: CASSLGGVPYNEQYF

size: NA
J: TRBJ1-6
V: TRBV10-1
D: TRBD1
DNA: TGCGCCAACAGAAGGGACAGGGACTCACCCCTCCACTTT
CDR3: CANRRDRDSPLHF

size: few
J: TRBJ2-2
V: TRBV4-1
D: TRBD2
DNA: TGCGCCAGCAGCCAACCGGGACTAGCGGGAGCTAACACCGGGGAGCTGTTTTTT
CDR3: CASSQPGLAGANTGELFF

size: many
J: TRBJ2-3
V: TRBV6-1
D: NA
DNA: TGTGCCAGTCAGCAGGCAGATACGCAGTATTTT
CDR3: CASQQADTQYF

size: NA
J: TRBJ2-7
V: TRBV20-1
D: TRBD2
DNA: TGCAGTGCCTCCCCGGGACTAGCGGGGGGCCTTGGCGAGCAGTACTTC
CDR3: CSASPGLAGGLGEQYF

size: NA
J: TRBJ2-1
V: TRBV28
D: TRBD2
DNA: TGTGCCAGCACGACTAGCGGGAGAGGGGGTTACAATGAGCAGTTCTTC
CDR3: CASTTSGRGGYNEQFF

size: many
J: TRBJ1-4
V: TRBV28
D: NA
DNA: TGTGCCAGCAGTTTATCAGGGAGAAATGAAAAACTGTTTTTT
CDR3: CASSLSGRNEKLFF

size: NA
J: TRBJ1-2
V: TRBV6-1
D: NA
DNA: TGTGCCAGCAGTGAAGACGATGAGCAGATCTTC
CDR3: CASSEDDEQIF

size: NA
J: TRBJ1-1
V: TRBV4-2
D: NA
DNA: TGTGCCAGCAGCCAACCCGACAGGACCAACACTGAAGCTTTCTTT
CDR3: CASSQPDRTNTEAFF

size: many
J: TRBJ2-7
V: TRBV27
D: NA
DNA: TGTGCCAGCAGTCTGAGGCGGGATATTGTGGTTGGCTCCTACGAGCAGTACTTC
CDR3: CASSLRRDIVVGSYEQYF

size: NA
J: TRBJ2-1
V: TRBV13
D: NA
DNA: TGTGCCAGCAGCACCATGTCCGGGGAAAGCTCCTACAATGAGCAGTTCTTC
CDR3: CASSTMSGESSYNEQFF

size: NA
J: TRBJ2-1
V: TRBV7-2
D: TRBD1
DNA: TGTGCCAGCAGCCCTTTCAGACAGGGGACCTACAATGAGCAGTTCTTC
CDR3: CASSPFRQGTYNEQFF

size: NA
J: TRBJ2-7
V: TRBV6-1
D: NA
DNA: TGTGCCAGCAGTGAATCGAGGCCCTCTACCTACGAGCAGTACTTC
CDR3: CASSESRPSTYEQYF

size: many
J: TRBJ1-6
V: TRBV6-1
D: NA
DNA: TGTGCCAGCAGTGAAGCCGGATCAGGGTGGCTAGGTTCACCCCTCCACTTT
CDR3: CASSEAGSGWLGSPLHF

size: NA
J: TRBJ2-3
V: TRBV24-1
D: NA
DNA: TGTGCCACCAGTGATTTGGGGGAAGCTACAGATACGCAGTATTTT
CDR3: CATSDLGEATDTQYF

size: NA
J: TRBJ2-7
V: TRBV6-6
D: TRBD2
DNA: TGTGCCAGCAGTTGCCCCTTCTCTAGCGGGGGGGCTCTTTCCTACGAGCAGTACTTC
CDR3: CASSCPFSSGGALSYEQYF

size: many
J: TRBJ1-1
V: TRBV6-6
D: NA
DNA: TGTGCCAGCAGTTACCCCGCTGAAGCTTTCTTT
CDR3: CASSYPAEAFF

size: NA
J: TRBJ2-5
V: TRBV27
D: TRBD1
DNA: TGTGCCAGCAGTTGGCAATGGACAGGGCGAGAGACCCAGTACTTC
CDR3: CASSWQWTGRETQYF

size: NA
J: TRBJ1-5
V: TRBV6-1
D: NA
DNA: TGTGCCAGCACCCTGGACAGCTATAGCAATCAGCCCCAGCATTTT
CDR3: CASTLDSYSNQPQHF

size: many
J: TRBJ2-1
V: TRBV7-9
D: NA
DNA: TGTGCCAGCAGCTACAGGTACAATGAGCAGTTCTTC
CDR3: CASSYRYNEQFF

size: many
J: TRBJ2-5
V: TRBV6-1
D: TRBD1
DNA: TGTGCCAGCAGTCAGGGGGCACGGGAGACCCAGTACTTC
CDR3: CASSQGARETQYF

size: many
J: TRBJ1-5
V: TRBV7-2
D: NA
DNA: TGTGCCAGCAGCTTAGCGAAGAATCAGCCCCAGCATTTT
CDR3: CASSLAKNQPQHF

size: medium-sized
J: TRBJ2-1
V: TRBV7-2
D: NA
DNA: TGTGCCAGCAGCTTAGCGTATCAGTCCTCCTACAATGAGCAGTTCTTC
CDR3: CASSLAYQSSYNEQFF

size: NA
J: TRBJ2-6
V: TRBV6-6
D: TRBD1
DNA: TGTGCCACCAGGGGGATGCTTGCCGTTGGGGCCAACGTCCTGACTTTC
CDR3: CATRGMLAVGANVLTF

size: medium-sized
J: TRBJ2-1
V: TRBV4-1
D: NA
DNA: TGCGCCAGCAGCCTTATACTAGCCAATGAGCAGTTCTTC
CDR3: CASSLILANEQFF

size: medium-sized
J: TRBJ2-1
V: TRBV7-6
D: NA
DNA: TGTGCCAGCAGCTCCGGAGCGGTCACCTTGGGCAATGAGCAGTTCTTC
CDR3: CASSSGAVTLGNEQFF

size: many
J: TRBJ2-5
V: TRBV27
D: TRBD2
DNA: TGTGCCAGCAGTCCGCAAGCGGGAGCAACGAAGACCCAGTACTTC
CDR3: CASSPQAGATKTQYF

size: many
J: TRBJ2-7
V: TRBV7-9
D: NA
DNA: TGTGCCAGCAGCGAGGGTCCCATCTACGAGCAGTACTTC
CDR3: CASSEGPIYEQYF

size: medium-sized
J: TRBJ2-2
V: TRBV28
D: NA
DNA: TGTGCCTCTCATGACCCGAACACCGGGGAGCTGTTTTTT
CDR3: CASHDPNTGELFF

size: NA
J: TRBJ2-6
V: TRBV7-2
D: NA
DNA: NA
CDR3: CASSLGGTTKVKAVLRF

size: NA
J: TRBJ1-5
V: TRBV7-2
D: NA
DNA: TGTGCCAGCAGCTTAGACAGCCTAGGGCGGGATCAGCCCCAGCATTTT
CDR3: CASSLDSLGRDQPQHF

size: NA
J: TRBJ1-1
V: TRBV7-8
D: NA
DNA: TGTGCCAGCAGCTTAGTTCAGGGTTTTCGCACTGAAGCTTTCTTT
CDR3: CASSLVQGFRTEAFF

size: many
J: TRBJ2-2
V: TRBV6-1
D: NA
DNA: TGTGCCAGCAGTCGGCTCATAAGACATCTCACCGGGGAGCTGTTTTTT
CDR3: CASSRLIRHLTGELFF

size: many
J: TRBJ2-7
V: TRBV5-5
D: NA
DNA: TGTGCCAGCAGCTTGACTAGCTACGAGCAGTACTTC
CDR3: CASSLTSYEQYF

size: many
J: TRBJ2-7
V: TRBV6-6
D: TRBD2
DNA: TGTGCCAGCAGTTACTCCCGACCCGGGACTAGCCCACTCGAGCAGTACTTC
CDR3: CASSYSRPGTSPLEQYF

size: medium-sized
J: TRBJ2-1
V: TRBV7-3
D: TRBD2
DNA: TGTGCCAGCAGCCCCTTTGCGGGAGGGTCGGACAATGAGCAGTTCTTC
CDR3: CASSPFAGGSDNEQFF

size: few
J: TRBJ2-5
V: TRBV7-3
D: NA
DNA: TGTGCCAGCAGCTTATCCCACTCGACTGAGACCCAGTACTTC
CDR3: CASSLSHSTETQYF

size: NA
J: TRBJ1-2
V: TRBV30
D: NA
DNA: TGTGCCTGGAGTGTGGGATCAGGGAACTATGGCTACACCTTC
CDR3: CAWSVGSGNYGYTF

size: few
J: TRBJ1-2
V: TRBV28
D: NA
DNA: TGTGCCAGCGGGCTGTGGGCAGGGGAATACACCTTC
CDR3: CASGLWAGEYTF

size: NA
J: TRBJ1-5
V: TRBV20-1
D: NA
DNA: TGCAGTGCCTATGGAGGGGGGAGTCTTAGCAATCAGCCCCAGCATTTT
CDR3: CSAYGGGSLSNQPQHF

size: many
J: TRBJ2-5
V: TRBV7-7
D: TRBD2
DNA: TGTGCTAGCAGCCCCCGACTAGCGGGTGTGGAGACCCAGTACTTC
CDR3: CASSPRLAGVETQYF

size: few
J: TRBJ1-5
V: TRBV19
D: NA
DNA: TGTGCCAGTAGTATCGCTGTCTATAGCAATCAGCCCCAGCATTTT
CDR3: CASSIAVYSNQPQHF